The 18 T cell receptor beta chains below come from one sample, sequenced in a study of Ad26.COV2.S vaccination and SARS-CoV-2 variants. Indicated treatment: approximately 18 received Ad26.COV2.S at low or high dose, single or two shots; 5 received placebo; per-sample allocation not given. Repertoires come from day 63 after the first vaccine or placebo injection. The method was immunoSEQ multiplex PCR; TCRdb's version includes in-frame clones alone and lacks a portion of them. The sample lists a few hundred thousand clones; roughly 90% were seen once. Source: peripheral blood, taken in a trial of Ad26.COV2.S vaccine versus placebo. The receptors derive from a person between 18 and 59 years old who received the Ad26.COV2.S COVID-19 vaccine or a placebo.

The chain links TRBV24-1 to TRBJ2-2, with TRBD1 identical over 7 bases. Germline CDR1 KGHDR, CDR2 SFDVKD. This CDR3 spans 15 amino acids. With V trimmed by 9 bases and J by 6 bases, 12 bases remained unmatched. The CDR3 is CATARDSLAPGELFF. CDR3 coding DNA: TGTGCCACCGCCCGGGACAGTTTAGCTCCCGGGGAGCTGTTTTTT.

This chain uses TRBV2 with TRBJ2-1; 12 nucleotides align to TRBD2. V was pared by 6 bases and J by 8 bases, with 11 bases of the junction left unmatched. This CDR3 is 16 amino acids long. CDR1 and CDR2 from the germline V gene are SNHLY and FYNNEI. The CDR3 loop reads CASRGGLAGSGDEQFF. CDR3 DNA sequence: TGTGCCAGCAGGGGGGGACTAGCGGGTTCCGGGGATGAGCAGTTCTTC.

In this sample, this clone turned up once. The V call is TRBV4-2, the J call TRBJ2-1, with 10 bases identical to TRBD2. V lost 4 bases and J lost 6; bases outside the gene matches: 12. This CDR3 comprises 17 residues. Germline assignment: CDR1 LGHNA and CDR2 YNFKEQ. CDR3 coding DNA: TGTGCCAGCAGCCCCTCTGAGCGGGGGGGCCGGGTCAATGAGCAGTTCTTC. Amino acid sequence: CASSPSERGGRVNEQFF.

This chain joins TRBV5-4 and TRBJ1-2; D may be TRBD1 (5 bases). This CDR3 spans 15 amino acids. Germline V gene sequence: CDR1 SGHNT, CDR2 YYREEE (reference sequence). Trimming shortened V by 4 bases and J by 2 bases, and 15 bases separated the two germline ends. The CDR3 DNA reads as TGTGCCAGCAGCACCTCGACAGAAGCGAACTATGGCTACACCTTC. The encoded protein is CASSTSTEANYGYTF.

This clone has just one count. V gene TRBV29-1 combines with J gene TRBJ1-1; D call uncertain. From germline, CDR1 is SQVTM and CDR2 ANQGSEA. Trimming removed 5 bases at V and 0 bases at J, with 16 bases between. The CDR3 covers 15 residues. The CDR3 reads CSVNEASGMNTEAFF. CDR3 bases: TGCAGCGTTAATGAGGCCAGTGGGATGAACACTGAAGCTTTCTTT.

The chain has TRBV6-5 and TRBJ1-2; a weak D match, TRBD1 (5 bases). Trimming pared 1 base from V and 6 bases from J, leaving 12 bases between. The CDR3 has 14 residues. Germline-derived CDR1 and CDR2 are MNHEY and SVGAGI. DNA for the CDR3: TGTGCCAGCAGTTACTTTCCGGGACGGGATGGCTACACCTTC. It is translated as CASSYFPGRDGYTF.

The chain uses TRBV7-9 and TRBJ1-6, with D possibly TRBD1 on 5 matching bases. CDR1 is SEHNR and CDR2 is FQNEAQ in the germline V gene (reference sequence). Trimming removed 1 base at V and 6 bases at J, with 16 bases between. The CDR3 is 17 amino acids. CDR3 sequence (DNA): TGTGCCAGCAGCTTAGGGGGAGACAGTGGCTTTAATTCACCCCTCCACTTT. Translation: CASSLGGDSGFNSPLHF.

The CDR3 sequence: CASSTGGGGAVETQYF. In nucleotides, the CDR3 is TGTGCCAGCAGCACCGGAGGCGGGGGGGCCGTGGAGACCCAGTACTTC. The chain links TRBV7-8 to TRBJ2-5; 9 bases match TRBD2. The CDR3 contains 16 residues. Germline V gene sequence: CDR1 SGHVS, CDR2 FQNEAQ. J lost 5 bases, V lost 5 bases, and 12 bases had no gene match.

As concerns this clone: This CDR3 is also generated by other DNA sequences in the sample. The CDR3 loop is CASSLAGTPYEQYF. The CDR3 region has the DNA TGTGCCAGCAGCTTGGCAGGGACCCCCTACGAGCAGTACTTC. The chain links TRBV5-6 to TRBJ2-7, with D perhaps being TRBD1 or TRBD2 (5 bases each). The CDR3 is made up of 14 amino acids. Germline V gives CDR1 SGHDT, CDR2 YYEEEE. Trimming cost V 0 bases and J 2 bases, with 9 bases left between them.

The V call is TRBV28, the J call TRBJ1-1; D gene uncertain. The CDR3 totals 12 residues. Looked up from germline, CDR1 is MDHEN and CDR2 is SYDVKM. Trimming removed 7 bases from V and 1 base from J, with 7 bases in between. CDR3 residues: CASILGNTEAFF. The CDR3, as DNA: TGTGCCAGCATATTGGGGAACACTGAAGCTTTCTTT.

This clone was counted between two and nine times. The V and J genes are TRBV7-8 and TRBJ1-2, with D perhaps matching TRBD1 (5 bases). The CDR3 has 15 amino acids. Trimming removed 1 base at V and 8 bases at J, with 17 bases between. Germline V gives CDR1 SGHVS, CDR2 FQNEAQ. CDR3 region: CASSLVVAGARGYTF. The CDR3 bases are TGTGCCAGCAGCTTAGTGGTTGCTGGGGCGAGAGGCTACACCTTC.

The rearrangement links TRBV10-3 to TRBJ2-5; 8 bases fit TRBD2. This CDR3 contains 16 residues. Unmatched junction bases numbered 9, after V lost 4 bases and J lost 2 bases. Germline V CDR1 and CDR2: ENHRY, SYGVKD. CDR3 region: CAISAISGGAQETQYF. The DNA of the CDR3 is TGTGCCATCAGTGCTATAAGCGGGGGAGCACAAGAGACCCAGTACTTC.

The gene calls are TRBV10-1 and TRBJ1-1, with D unclear. Trimming took off 2 bases at V and 0 bases at J, with 7 bases between the two ends. CDR1 is WNHNN and CDR2 is SYGVQD in the germline V gene (reference sequence). CDR3 length: 14 residues. Here the CDR3 reads CASSEPGMNTEAFF. In nucleotides, the CDR3 is TGCGCCAGCAGTGAGCCGGGGATGAACACTGAAGCTTTCTTT.

The J gene is TRBJ1-4, the V gene TRBV13, with a possible D match to TRBD1 (5 bases). The V and J ends lost 5 bases and 5 bases respectively, with 9 bases between them. This CDR3 is 13 amino acids long. Looked up from germline, CDR1 is PRHDT and CDR2 is FYEKMQ (reference sequence). The chain's CDR3 is CASSPGPNEKLFF. DNA of the CDR3: TGTGCCAGCAGCCCGGGACCGAATGAAAAACTGTTTTTT.

The V gene is TRBV19, the J gene TRBJ2-7, with D perhaps assigned TRBD1 or TRBD2 (5 bases each). Germline CDR1 LNHDA, CDR2 SQIVND (reference sequence). This CDR3 is built from 15 residues. Trimming took 1 base from V and 3 from J, leaving 13 bases between them. The CDR3 sequence is CASSIARDEIYEQYF. As DNA, the CDR3 is TGTGCCAGTAGTATAGCCAGGGACGAGATCTACGAGCAGTACTTC.

The CDR3 reads CASYDWTVGYTF. For the CDR3, the DNA is TGCGCCAGCTATGATTGGACAGTTGGCTACACCTTC. The V gene is TRBV5-1, the J gene TRBJ1-2; weak D call: TRBD1 (6 bases). The CDR3 covers 12 residues. The V end lost 7 bases, the J end lost 7 bases, and 14 bases lay between the germline ends. Germline loops: CDR1 SGHRS, CDR2 YFSETQ.

The chain carries TRBV7-9 and TRBJ2-1; D uncertain. V was cut by 4 bases and J by 5 bases, with 21 bases left in between. The CDR3 contains 17 residues. CDR1 and CDR2 from the germline V gene are SEHNR and FQNEAQ (reference sequence). The CDR3 DNA follows: TGTGCCAGCAGCTCATCATCCCAAAGACACCTAGACAATGAGCAGTTCTTC. Translated: CASSSSSQRHLDNEQFF.

V gene TRBV14 combines with J gene TRBJ2-7; weak D call: TRBD2 (5 bases). The CDR3 totals 16 residues. The germline CDR1 and CDR2 sequences are SGHDN and FVKESK. V was trimmed by 1 base and J by 6 bases, leaving 19 bases between them. The CDR3 region has the DNA TGTGCCAGCAGCCAAGGATTCTCTACGAGGGAGATCGAGCAGTACTTC. Residues: CASSQGFSTREIEQYF.